One sample yielded the 20 T cell receptor beta chains listed below, sequenced in a study of T cells expressing NK-cell markers. One entry per CDR3 protein, without DNA, is what TCRdb gives after re-calling the 5' RACE reads. The sample's table shows roughly 3,100 distinct CDR3 sequences. The sequenced sample consisted of blood T cells: a sorted CD56 or NKG2C T cell subset, CD4+ or CD8+ T cells, or bulk PBMC T cells (not recorded which). These receptors were obtained from a woman aged 18-29 years in good health.

The CDR3 loop reads CSARDLVSAAEQFF. This rearrangement joins TRBV20-1 to TRBJ2-1. The length of the CDR3 is 14 residues. Germline V gene lookup returns CDR1 DFQATT and CDR2 SNEGSKA (reference sequence).

The chain is built from TRBV7-7 and TRBJ2-1; no DNA is available, so the TRBD1 call from TCRdb remains unchecked. The CDR3 consists of 16 residues. Germline V CDR1 and CDR2: SSHAT, FNYEAQ (reference sequence). The CDR3 here is CASSPTLRGPGNEQFF.

The chain couples TRBV7-6 to TRBJ2-5; TCRdb calls TRBD1, which cannot be checked without DNA. The CDR3 length is 15 residues. The germline gives CDR1 SGHVS, CDR2 FNYEAQ. This CDR3 is CASSSWTGGQETQYF. The full variable domain, rest sourced from reference TRBV7-6 and TRBJ2-5, is GAGVSQSPRYKVTKRGQDVALRCDPISGHVSLYWYRQALGQGPEFLTYFNYEAQQDKSGLPNDRFSAERPEGSISTLTIQRTEQRDSAMYRCASSSWTGGQETQYFGPGTRLLVL.

The rearrangement joins TRBV20-1 to TRBJ2-5. The CDR3 has 14 amino acids. The germline V gene encodes CDR1 DFQATT and CDR2 SNEGSKA (reference sequence). The CDR3 sequence: CSARAGGTRETQYF.

This sequence joins TRBV20-1 and TRBJ1-4. The CDR3 has 13 amino acids. Germline values: CDR1 DFQATT, CDR2 SNEGSKA (reference sequence). The CDR3 sequence: CSARDLENEKLFF.

This chain connects TRBV10-3 to TRBJ1-5; TCRdb outputs TRBD1, but without DNA this stays unchecked. The CDR3 runs 16 residues. Germline V gene lookup returns CDR1 ENHRY and CDR2 SYGVKD. This CDR3 is CAISEIRGTANQPQHF.

The J gene is TRBJ2-1, the V gene TRBV29-1; TCRdb proposes TRBD1, but this gene call is untestable without DNA. CDR1 SQVTM and CDR2 ANQGSEA come from the germline V gene. This CDR3 is 14 amino acids long. CDR3 sequence reads: CSVDYGADLSEQFF.

The J gene is TRBJ2-3, the V gene TRBV10-3; as DNA is missing, the TRBD1 call by TCRdb cannot be tested. This CDR3 region has 14 residues. Germline V gene sequence: CDR1 ENHRY, CDR2 SYGVKD. This CDR3 reads CAISEDRVTDTQYF.

The V gene is TRBV6-5, the J gene TRBJ2-5; the D gene TCRdb calls, TRBD1, cannot be checked with no DNA. In germline, CDR1 is MNHEY, CDR2 SVGAGI. The CDR3 covers 12 residues. CDR3 loop: CASSLKGETQYF.

The genes are TRBV20-1 and TRBJ1-2; TCRdb picks TRBD1, but there is no DNA to check that call. The germline V gene encodes CDR1 DFQATT and CDR2 SNEGSKA (reference sequence). The CDR3 is 13 amino acids. CDR3: CSAPLDRSYGYTF.

The J gene is TRBJ2-5, the V gene TRBV6-1. CDR3 length: 15 amino acids. The germline V gene has CDR1 MNHNS and CDR2 SASEGT. The CDR3: CASSLATGHQETQYF.

This chain joins TRBV7-2 and TRBJ2-7; TCRdb lists TRBD2, though no DNA is available to test this call. Germline V gene lookup returns CDR1 SGHTA and CDR2 FQGNSA. This CDR3 has 14 residues. The CDR3 reads CASLETSVSYEQYF.

The rearrangement links TRBV2 to TRBJ1-2. There are 16 residues in the CDR3. The germline V gene has CDR1 SNHLY and CDR2 FYNNEI. This chain's CDR3 is CASSPYFRRTNYGYTF.

The J gene is TRBJ2-3, the V gene TRBV6-4; TCRdb's D gene call, TRBD1, goes unchecked for lack of DNA. The CDR3 is 15 amino acids. The germline V gene has CDR1 MRHNA and CDR2 SNTAGT. CDR3 in amino acids: CASSVGAATTDTQYF.

This clonotype is identified as medium-sized from frequency. This chain connects TRBV30 to TRBJ2-2. Looked up from germline, CDR1 is GTSNPN and CDR2 is SVGIG (reference sequence). This CDR3 spans 15 amino acids. The CDR3 spells CAWSVGDQDTGELFF.

By frequency, this clonotype registers medium-sized. This rearrangement joins TRBV20-1 to TRBJ2-1; TCRdb outputs TRBD2, but without DNA this stays unchecked. The CDR3 has 15 amino acids. Germline values: CDR1 DFQATT, CDR2 SNEGSKA (reference sequence). The CDR3 here is CSARDVQREYNEQFF.

V usage is TRBV4-3 and J usage is TRBJ2-4; no DNA is available, so the TRBD1 call from TCRdb remains unchecked. CDR1 is LGHNA, CDR2 YSLEER, per germline. The CDR3 loop spans 15 amino acids. The CDR3 region is CASSQDVGGQNIQYF.

The rearrangement joins TRBV5-6 to TRBJ2-5; TCRdb designates TRBD2, a call that cannot be tested without DNA. The CDR3 is made up of 11 amino acids. Germline V gene lookup returns CDR1 SGHDT and CDR2 YYEEEE. The CDR3 sequence is CASSGGLARHF. The full variable domain, completed using reference TRBV5-6 and TRBJ2-5, is DAGVTQSPTHLIKTRGQQVTLRCSPKSGHDTVSWYQQALGQGPQFIFQYYEEEERQRGNFPDRFSGHQFPNYSSELNVNALLLGDSALYLCASSGGLARHFGPGTRLLVL.

The genes are TRBV11-1 and TRBJ2-6; the D gene TCRdb calls, TRBD1, cannot be checked with no DNA. CDR3 length: 18 residues. The germline V gene encodes CDR1 SGHAT and CDR2 FQDESV (reference sequence). CDR3 residues: CASSLAQGGVFGANVLTF.

This clonotype registers medium-sized by frequency. The V gene is TRBV20-1, the J gene TRBJ2-7. The germline CDR1 and CDR2 sequences are DFQATT and SNEGSKA (reference sequence). The CDR3 sequence is 16 residues long. This CDR3 is CSARDLYGGETYEQYF.